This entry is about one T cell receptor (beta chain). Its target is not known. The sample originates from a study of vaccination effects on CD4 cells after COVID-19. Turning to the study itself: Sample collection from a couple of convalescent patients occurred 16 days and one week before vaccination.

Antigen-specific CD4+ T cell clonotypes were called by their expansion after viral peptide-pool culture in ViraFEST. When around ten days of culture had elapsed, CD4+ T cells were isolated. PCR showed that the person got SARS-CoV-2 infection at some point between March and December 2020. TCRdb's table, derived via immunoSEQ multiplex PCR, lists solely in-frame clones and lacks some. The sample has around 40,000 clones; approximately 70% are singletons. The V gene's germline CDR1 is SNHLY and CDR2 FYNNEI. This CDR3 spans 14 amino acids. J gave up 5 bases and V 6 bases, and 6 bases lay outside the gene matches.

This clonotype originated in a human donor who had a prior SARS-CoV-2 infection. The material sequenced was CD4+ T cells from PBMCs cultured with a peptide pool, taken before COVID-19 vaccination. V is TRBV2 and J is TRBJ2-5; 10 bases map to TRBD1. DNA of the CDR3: TGTGCCAGCAGGGACAGGGGGTTCCTGGAGACCCAGTACTTC. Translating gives CASRDRGFLETQYF.